Listed below are T cell receptor beta chains from one sample, sequenced in a study of blood T cell repertoires in COVID-19. Measured with immunoSEQ multiplex PCR; TCRdb has only the in-frame clones, and not every one. This repertoire shows hundreds of thousands of clones, under 95% found once; its top ten account for more than 3%. The sequenced material came from peripheral blood. The source is a woman between 18 and 29 years old who had recovered from COVID-19. Each CDR3 is given with its conserved first and last residue. The size field is filled for only some rows; it gives once, few, many or a size class.

j_gene,v_gene,abundance,CDR3aa
TRBJ2-5,TRBV13,-,CASSLLAETQYF
TRBJ2-1,TRBV5-1,-,CASSLDARANEQFF
TRBJ1-5,TRBV6-2/TRBV6-3,-,CASSSHPQGNIYSNQPQHF
TRBJ1-5,TRBV19,-,CASSTGTGGQPQHF
TRBJ1-2,TRBV19,-,CASSKAGADYGYTF
TRBJ2-6,TRBV6-2/TRBV6-3,-,CASSSQAAGVGANVLTF
TRBJ2-1,TRBV7-2,-,CASSLVLGSPHEQFF
TRBJ1-2,TRBV6-2/TRBV6-3,-,CASSSARLNYGYTF
TRBJ2-5,TRBV5-1,-,CASSQGDQETQYF
TRBJ2-3,TRBV30,-,CAWSGTDTQYF
TRBJ1-1,TRBV28,-,CASSLGRAVDEAFF
TRBJ1-4,TRBV27,-,CASSLRERTNEKLFF
TRBJ2-3,TRBV19,-,CASSIPGGRATDTQYF
TRBJ2-5,TRBV5-3,-,CASTDKETQYF
TRBJ2-5,TRBV11-3,-,CASSGDTSGGGETQYF
TRBJ1-3,TRBV6-5,-,CASRRGEENTIYF
TRBJ2-4,TRBV7-2,-,CASSFGSGSYIQYF
TRBJ1-5,TRBV6-5,-,CASSYPPGQGVEPQHF
TRBJ1-1,TRBV7-8,-,CASSLRPGQSMNTEAFF
TRBJ2-1,TRBV27,-,CASSPLAGGSNEQFF
TRBJ1-5,TRBV7-8,-,CASSLSAFGLRTGPAQPQHF
TRBJ1-3,TRBV28,-,CASRSGSSGNTIYF
TRBJ2-3,TRBV24-1,once,CATSDLAALDTQYF
TRBJ2-2,TRBV2,-,CASANRGELFF
TRBJ2-1,TRBV12-5,-,CASGFGVGGQYNEQFF
TRBJ2-1,TRBV4-2,-,CASSRYRWDRLKPFNNNEQFF
TRBJ1-2,TRBV4-1,-,CASSQGTGQGRGYTF
TRBJ1-3,TRBV24-1,-,CATSDGPGTGGNTIYF